Following are 3 T cell receptor beta chains from one sample sequenced in a study of blood T cell repertoires in COVID-19. TCRdb's table, derived via immunoSEQ multiplex PCR, lists solely in-frame clones and lacks some. The sample has 99,000 or so clones; more than 70% are singletons. The sample comprised peripheral blood. All receptors derive from a woman in her sixties in a cohort sampled during active or convalescent COVID-19.

This chain uses TRBV5-1 with TRBJ2-5; perhaps TRBD2 as D (5 bases). Trimming took 4 bases from V and 5 from J, leaving 9 bases between them. CDR3 length: 12 amino acids. The germline gives CDR1 SGHRS, CDR2 YFSETQ. CDR3 DNA sequence: TGCGCCAGCAGCCGGGATCGGGAGACCCAGTACTTC. Translating gives CASSRDRETQYF.

This chain links TRBV20-1 with TRBJ2-1, with D tentatively TRBD2 (5 bases). Trimming removed 5 bases from V and 13 bases from J, with 15 bases in between. The germline gives CDR1 DFQATT, CDR2 SNEGSKA (reference sequence). The CDR3 is made up of 11 amino acids. The CDR3 sequence: CSARAAGVQFF. CDR3 DNA sequence: TGCAGTGCTCGCGCCGCCGGGGTACAGTTCTTC.

The chain combines TRBV7-8 with TRBJ1-1; tentatively, D is TRBD1 (6 bases). Germline assignment: CDR1 SGHVS and CDR2 FQNEAQ. The V end was cut by 5 bases, the J end by 8 bases, with 15 bases between. This CDR3 comprises 13 residues. CDR3 DNA: TGTGCCAGCAGCCCCCCGGACAGCAGAGAAGCTTTCTTT. It translates to CASSPPDSREAFF.